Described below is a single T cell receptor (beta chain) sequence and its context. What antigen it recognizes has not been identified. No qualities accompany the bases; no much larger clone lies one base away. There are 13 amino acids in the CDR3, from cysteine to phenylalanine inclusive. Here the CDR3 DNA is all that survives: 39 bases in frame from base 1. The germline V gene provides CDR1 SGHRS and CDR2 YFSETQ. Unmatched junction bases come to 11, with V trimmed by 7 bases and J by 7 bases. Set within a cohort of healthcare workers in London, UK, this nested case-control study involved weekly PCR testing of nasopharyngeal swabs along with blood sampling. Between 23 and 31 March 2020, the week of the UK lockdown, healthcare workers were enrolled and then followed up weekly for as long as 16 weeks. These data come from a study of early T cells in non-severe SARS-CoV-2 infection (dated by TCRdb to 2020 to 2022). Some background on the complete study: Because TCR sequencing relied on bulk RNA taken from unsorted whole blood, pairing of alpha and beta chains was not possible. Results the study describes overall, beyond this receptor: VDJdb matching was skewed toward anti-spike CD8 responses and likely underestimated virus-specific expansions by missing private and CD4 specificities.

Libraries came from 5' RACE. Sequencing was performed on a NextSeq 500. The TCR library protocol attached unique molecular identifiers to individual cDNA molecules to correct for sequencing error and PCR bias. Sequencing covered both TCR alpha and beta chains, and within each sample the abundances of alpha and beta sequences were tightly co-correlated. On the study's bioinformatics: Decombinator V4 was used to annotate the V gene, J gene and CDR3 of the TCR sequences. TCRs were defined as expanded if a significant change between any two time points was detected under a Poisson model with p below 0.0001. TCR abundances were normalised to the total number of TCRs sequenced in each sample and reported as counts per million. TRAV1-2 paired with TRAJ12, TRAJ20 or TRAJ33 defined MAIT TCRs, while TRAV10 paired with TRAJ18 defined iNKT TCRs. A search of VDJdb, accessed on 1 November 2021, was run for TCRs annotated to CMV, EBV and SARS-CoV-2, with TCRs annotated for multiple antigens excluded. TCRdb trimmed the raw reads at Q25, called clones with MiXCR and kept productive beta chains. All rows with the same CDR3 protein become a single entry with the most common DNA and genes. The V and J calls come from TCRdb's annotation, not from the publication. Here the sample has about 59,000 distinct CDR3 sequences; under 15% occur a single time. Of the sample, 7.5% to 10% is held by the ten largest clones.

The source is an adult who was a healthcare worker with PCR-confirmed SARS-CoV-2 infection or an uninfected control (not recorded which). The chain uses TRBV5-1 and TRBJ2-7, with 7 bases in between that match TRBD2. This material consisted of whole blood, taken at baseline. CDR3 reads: CASGWGRDGEQYF. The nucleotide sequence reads TGCGCCAGCGGCTGGGGGAGGGATGGTGAGCAGTACTTC.